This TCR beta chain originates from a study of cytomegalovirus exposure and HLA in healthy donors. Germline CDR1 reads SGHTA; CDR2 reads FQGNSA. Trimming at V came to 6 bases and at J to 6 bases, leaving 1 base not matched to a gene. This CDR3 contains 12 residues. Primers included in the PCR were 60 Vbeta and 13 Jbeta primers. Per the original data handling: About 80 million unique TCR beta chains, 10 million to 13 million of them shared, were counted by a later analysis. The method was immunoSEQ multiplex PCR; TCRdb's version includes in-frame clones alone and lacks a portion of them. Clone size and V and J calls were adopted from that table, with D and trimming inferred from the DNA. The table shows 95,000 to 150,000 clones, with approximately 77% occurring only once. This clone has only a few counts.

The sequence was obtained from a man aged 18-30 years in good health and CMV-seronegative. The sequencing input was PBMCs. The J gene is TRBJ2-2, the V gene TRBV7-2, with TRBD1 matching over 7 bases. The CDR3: CASSQGAGELFF. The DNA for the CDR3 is TGTGCCAGCAGTCAGGGGGCCGGGGAGCTGTTTTTT.